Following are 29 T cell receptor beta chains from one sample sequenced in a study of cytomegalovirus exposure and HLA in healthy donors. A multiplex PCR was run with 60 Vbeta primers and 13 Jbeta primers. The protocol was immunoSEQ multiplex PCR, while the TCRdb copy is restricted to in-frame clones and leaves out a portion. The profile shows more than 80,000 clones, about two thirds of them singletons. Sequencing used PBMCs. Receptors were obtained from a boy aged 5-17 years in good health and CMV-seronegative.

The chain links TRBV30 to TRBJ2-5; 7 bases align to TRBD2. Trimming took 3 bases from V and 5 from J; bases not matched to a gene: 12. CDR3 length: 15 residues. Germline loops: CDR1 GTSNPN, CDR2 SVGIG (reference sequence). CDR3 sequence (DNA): TGTGCCTGGAGATTTGGGTCGAGCGGGGCCGAGACCCAGTACTTC. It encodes CAWRFGSSGAETQYF. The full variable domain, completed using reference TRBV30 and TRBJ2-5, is SQTIHQWPATLVQPVGSPLSLECTVEGTSNPNLYWYRQAAGRGLQLLFYSVGIGQISSEVPQNLSASRPQDRQFILSSKKLLLSDSGFYLCAWRFGSSGAETQYFGPGTRLLVL.

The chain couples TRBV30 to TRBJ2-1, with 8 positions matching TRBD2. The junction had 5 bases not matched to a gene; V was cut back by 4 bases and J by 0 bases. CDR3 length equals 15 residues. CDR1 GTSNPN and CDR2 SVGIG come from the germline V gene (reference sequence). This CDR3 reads CAWNRGGSSYNEQFF. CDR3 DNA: TGTGCCTGGAACCGCGGGGGGAGCTCCTACAATGAGCAGTTCTTC.

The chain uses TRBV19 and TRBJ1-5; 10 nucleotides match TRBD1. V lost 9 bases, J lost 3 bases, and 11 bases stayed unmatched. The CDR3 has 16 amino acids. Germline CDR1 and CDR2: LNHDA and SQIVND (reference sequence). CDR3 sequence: CASRSPDRGDNQPQHF. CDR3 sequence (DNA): TGTGCCAGCCGATCGCCGGACAGGGGGGACAATCAGCCCCAGCATTTT. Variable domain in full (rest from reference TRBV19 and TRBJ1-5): DGGITQSPKYLFRKEGQNVTLSCEQNLNHDAMYWYRQDPGQGLRLIYYSQIVNDFQKGDIAEGYSVSREKKESFPLTVTSAQKNPTAFYLCASRSPDRGDNQPQHFGDGTRLSIL.

DNA for the CDR3: TGTGCCAGCAGCTCTCGGTCCCTCCCGAAGGAGACCCAGTACTTC. It specifies CASSSRSLPKETQYF. The rearrangement joins TRBV5-4 to TRBJ2-5; D is unresolved. The V gene lost 3 bases and the J gene lost 5 bases, with 17 bases spanning the gap. The CDR3 length is 15 residues. Germline lookup yields CDR1 SGHNT and CDR2 YYREEE (reference sequence).

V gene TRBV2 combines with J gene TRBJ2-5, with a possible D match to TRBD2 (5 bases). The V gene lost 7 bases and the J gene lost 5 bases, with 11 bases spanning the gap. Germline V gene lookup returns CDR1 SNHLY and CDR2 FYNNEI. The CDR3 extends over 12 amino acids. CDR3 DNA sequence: TGTGCCAGCATGACCCGGGGTGAGACCCAGTACTTC. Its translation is CASMTRGETQYF.

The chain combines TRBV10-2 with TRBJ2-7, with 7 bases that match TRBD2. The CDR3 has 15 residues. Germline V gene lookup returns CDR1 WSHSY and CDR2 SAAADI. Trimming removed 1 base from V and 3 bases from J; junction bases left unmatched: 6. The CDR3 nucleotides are TGCGCCAGCAGTGAGTACGGGGGGTCGGGCTACGAGCAGTACTTC. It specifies CASSEYGGSGYEQYF.

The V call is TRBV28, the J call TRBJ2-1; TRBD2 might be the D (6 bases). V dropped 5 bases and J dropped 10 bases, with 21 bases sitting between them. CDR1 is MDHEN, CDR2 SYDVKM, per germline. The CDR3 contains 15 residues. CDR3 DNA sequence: TGTGCCAGCAGTGGGCAGACTAGAGGGATGGTAGAGCAGTTCTTC. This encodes CASSGQTRGMVEQFF.

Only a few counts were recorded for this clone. The CDR3 nucleotides are TGTGCCTGGAGGACAGGGGGCGATCAGCCCCAGCATTTT. Its protein is CAWRTGGDQPQHF. V gene TRBV30 combines with J gene TRBJ1-5; 10 nucleotides agree with TRBD1. The CDR3 runs 13 residues. Germline assignment: CDR1 GTSNPN and CDR2 SVGIG (reference sequence). V lost 3 bases and J lost 5; bases outside the gene matches: 1.

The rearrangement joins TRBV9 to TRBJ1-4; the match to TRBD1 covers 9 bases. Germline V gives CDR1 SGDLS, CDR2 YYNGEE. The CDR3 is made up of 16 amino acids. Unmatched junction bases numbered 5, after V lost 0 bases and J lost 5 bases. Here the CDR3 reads CASSVEGTGPNEKLFF. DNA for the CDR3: TGTGCCAGCAGCGTAGAAGGGACAGGGCCGAATGAAAAACTGTTTTTT. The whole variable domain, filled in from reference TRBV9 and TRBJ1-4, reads DSGVTQTPKHLITATGQRVTLRCSPRSGDLSVYWYQQSLDQGLQFLIQYYNGEERAKGNILERFSAQQFPDLHSELNLSSLELGDSALYFCASSVEGTGPNEKLFFGSGTQLSVL.

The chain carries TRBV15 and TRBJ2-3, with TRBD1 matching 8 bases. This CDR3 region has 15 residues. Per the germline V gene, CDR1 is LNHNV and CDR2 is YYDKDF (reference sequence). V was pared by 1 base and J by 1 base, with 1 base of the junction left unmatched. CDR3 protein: CATSRVTGGTDTQYF. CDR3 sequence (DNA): TGTGCCACCAGCAGAGTGACAGGGGGCACAGATACGCAGTATTTT.

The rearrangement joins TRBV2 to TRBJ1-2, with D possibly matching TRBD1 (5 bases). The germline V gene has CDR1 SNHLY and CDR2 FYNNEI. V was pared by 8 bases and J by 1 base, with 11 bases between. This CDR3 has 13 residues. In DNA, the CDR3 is TGTGCCAGCGTCCCGGGGGATAACTATGGCTACACCTTC. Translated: CASVPGDNYGYTF.

CDR3 DNA sequence: TGTGCCAGTCGTACGTTTGATAGCGGGAGGCCAAACACCGGGGAGCTGTTTTTT. This gives the protein CASRTFDSGRPNTGELFF. J is TRBJ2-2 and V is TRBV19; 10 nucleotides match TRBD2. Germline CDR1 and CDR2: LNHDA and SQIVND (reference sequence). CDR3 length: 18 residues. Trimming at V came to 8 bases and at J to 2 bases, leaving 14 bases not matched to a gene.

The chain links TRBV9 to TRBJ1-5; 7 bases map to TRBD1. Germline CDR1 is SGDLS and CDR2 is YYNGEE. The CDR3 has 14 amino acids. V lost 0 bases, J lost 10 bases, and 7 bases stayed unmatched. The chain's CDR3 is CASSVEAGGLPQHF. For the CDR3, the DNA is TGTGCCAGCAGCGTAGAGGCAGGGGGGTTACCCCAGCATTTT.

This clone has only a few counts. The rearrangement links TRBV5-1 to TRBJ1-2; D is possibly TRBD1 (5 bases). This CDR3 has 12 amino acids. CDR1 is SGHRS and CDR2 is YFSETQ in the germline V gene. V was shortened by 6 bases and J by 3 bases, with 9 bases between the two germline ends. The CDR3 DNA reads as TGCGCCAGCACCAGGGATTACTATGGCTACACCTTC. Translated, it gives CASTRDYYGYTF.

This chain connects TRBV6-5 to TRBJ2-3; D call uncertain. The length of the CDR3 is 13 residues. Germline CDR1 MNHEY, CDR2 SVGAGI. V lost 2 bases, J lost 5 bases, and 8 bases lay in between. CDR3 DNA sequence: TGTGCCAGCAGTTACGGCCCGGGAGATACGCAGTATTTT. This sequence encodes CASSYGPGDTQYF.

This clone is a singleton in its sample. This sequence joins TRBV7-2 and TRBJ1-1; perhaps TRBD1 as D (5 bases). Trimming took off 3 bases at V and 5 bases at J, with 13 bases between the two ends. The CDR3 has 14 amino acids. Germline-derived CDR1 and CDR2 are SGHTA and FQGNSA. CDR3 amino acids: CASSFAQGRTEAFF. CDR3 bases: TGTGCCAGCAGCTTTGCCCAGGGTCGGACTGAAGCTTTCTTT. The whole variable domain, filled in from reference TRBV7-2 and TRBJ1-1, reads GAGVSQSPSNKVTEKGKDVELRCDPISGHTALYWYRQSLGQGLEFLIYFQGNSAPDKSGLPSDRFSAERTGGSVSTLTIQRTQQEDSAVYLCASSFAQGRTEAFFGQGTRLTVV.

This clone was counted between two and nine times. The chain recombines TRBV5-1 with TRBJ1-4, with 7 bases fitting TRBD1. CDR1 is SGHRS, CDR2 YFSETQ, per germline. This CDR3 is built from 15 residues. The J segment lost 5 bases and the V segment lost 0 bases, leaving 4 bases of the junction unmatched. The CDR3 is CASSLASRGNEKLFF. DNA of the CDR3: TGCGCCAGCAGCTTGGCGTCCAGGGGGAATGAAAAACTGTTTTTT.

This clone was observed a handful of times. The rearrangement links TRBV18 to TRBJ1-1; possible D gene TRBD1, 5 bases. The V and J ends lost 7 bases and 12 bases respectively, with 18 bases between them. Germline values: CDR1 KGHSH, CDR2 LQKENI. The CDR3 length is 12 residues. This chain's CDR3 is CASCGGTRCSFF. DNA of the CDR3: TGTGCCAGCTGCGGGGGTACTAGGTGTTCTTTCTTT.

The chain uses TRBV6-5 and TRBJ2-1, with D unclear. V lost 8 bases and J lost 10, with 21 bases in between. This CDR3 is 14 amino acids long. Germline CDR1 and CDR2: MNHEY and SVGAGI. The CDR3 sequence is CASSHGDLRGEQFF. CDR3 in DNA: TGTGCCAGCTCTCACGGAGATCTGAGAGGCGAGCAGTTCTTC.

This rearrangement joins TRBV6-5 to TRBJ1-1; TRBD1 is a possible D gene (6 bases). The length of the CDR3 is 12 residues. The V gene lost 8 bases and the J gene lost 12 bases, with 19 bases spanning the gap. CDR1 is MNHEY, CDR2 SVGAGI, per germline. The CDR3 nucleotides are TGTGCCAGCCGGGGGGGCGGTTGGTTGACTTTCTTT. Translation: CASRGGGWLTFF.

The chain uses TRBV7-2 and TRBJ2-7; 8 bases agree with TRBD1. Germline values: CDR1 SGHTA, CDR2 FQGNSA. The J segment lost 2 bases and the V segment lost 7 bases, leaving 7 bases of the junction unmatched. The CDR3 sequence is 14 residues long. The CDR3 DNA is TGTGCCAGCACATTTGGACAGGGCACCTACGAGCAGTACTTC. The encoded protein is CASTFGQGTYEQYF.

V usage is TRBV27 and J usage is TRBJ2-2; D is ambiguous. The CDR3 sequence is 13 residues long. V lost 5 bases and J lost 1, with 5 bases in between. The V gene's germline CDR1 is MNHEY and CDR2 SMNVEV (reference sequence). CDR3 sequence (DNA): TGTGCCAGCAGTCCTCGGAACACCGGGGAGCTGTTTTTT. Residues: CASSPRNTGELFF.

CDR3 amino acids: CASSLNEGGANNSPLHF. CDR3 DNA: TGTGCCAGCTCACTAAACGAAGGGGGCGCGAATAATTCACCCCTCCACTTT. V usage is TRBV18 and J usage is TRBJ1-6; 7 positions match TRBD1. The germline CDR1 and CDR2 sequences are KGHSH and LQKENI. The CDR3 is 17 amino acids. V lost 4 bases and J lost 5; bases outside the gene matches: 11.

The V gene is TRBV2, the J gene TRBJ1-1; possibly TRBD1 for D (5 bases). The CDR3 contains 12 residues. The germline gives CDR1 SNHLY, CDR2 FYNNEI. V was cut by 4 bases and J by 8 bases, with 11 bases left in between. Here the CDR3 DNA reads TGTGCCAGCAGTGGGGACTCCTGGGAAGCTTTCTTT. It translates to CASSGDSWEAFF.

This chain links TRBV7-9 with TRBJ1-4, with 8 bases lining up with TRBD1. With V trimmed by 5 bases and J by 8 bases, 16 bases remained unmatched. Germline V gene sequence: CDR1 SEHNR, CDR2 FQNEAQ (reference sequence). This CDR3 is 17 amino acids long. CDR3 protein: CASSRIGFRGREEKLFF. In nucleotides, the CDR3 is TGTGCCAGCAGCCGAATCGGATTCAGGGGGCGGGAAGAAAAACTGTTTTTT.

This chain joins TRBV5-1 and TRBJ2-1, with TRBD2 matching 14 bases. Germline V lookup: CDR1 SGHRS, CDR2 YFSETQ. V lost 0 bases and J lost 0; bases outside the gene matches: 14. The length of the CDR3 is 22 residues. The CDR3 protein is CASSLGRTAGLAGVSSYNEQFF. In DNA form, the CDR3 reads TGCGCCAGCAGCTTGGGTAGGACAGCGGGACTAGCGGGAGTTAGCTCCTACAATGAGCAGTTCTTC.

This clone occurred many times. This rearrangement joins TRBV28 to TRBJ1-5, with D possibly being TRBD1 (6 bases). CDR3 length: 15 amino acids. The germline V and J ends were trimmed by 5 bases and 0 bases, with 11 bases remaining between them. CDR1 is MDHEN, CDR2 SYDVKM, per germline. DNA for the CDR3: TGTGCCAGCAGTCGTACAGGGTATAGCAATCAGCCCCAGCATTTT. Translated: CASSRTGYSNQPQHF.

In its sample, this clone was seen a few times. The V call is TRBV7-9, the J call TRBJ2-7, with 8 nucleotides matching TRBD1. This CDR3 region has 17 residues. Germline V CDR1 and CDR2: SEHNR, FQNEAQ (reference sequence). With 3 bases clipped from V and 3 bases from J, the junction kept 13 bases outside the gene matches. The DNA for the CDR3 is TGTGCCAGCAGCTTCCCCAGGACAGGGCCCTCCTACTACGAGCAGTACTTC. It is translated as CASSFPRTGPSYYEQYF.

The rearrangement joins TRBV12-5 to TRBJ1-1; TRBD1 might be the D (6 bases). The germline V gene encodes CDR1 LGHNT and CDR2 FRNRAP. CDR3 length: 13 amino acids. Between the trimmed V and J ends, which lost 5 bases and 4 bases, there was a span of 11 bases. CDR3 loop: CASGLQGGTEAFF. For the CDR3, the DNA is TGTGCTAGTGGTCTTCAAGGGGGCACTGAAGCTTTCTTT.